The source of this T cell receptor beta chain is a study of beta chain features in type 1 diabetes. General study points: TCRB CDR3s were moderately but significantly shorter in Type 1 diabetes patients in all four CD4+ subsets. PCR could preferentially amplify shorter templates, alike in patients and controls. The naive, central memory and Treg TCRB repertoires looked more alike in patients than they did in healthy donors.

Each sorted population was over 95% pure. The CDR3 spans 13 residues. The V gene lost 4 bases and the J gene lost 10 bases, with 17 bases spanning the gap. Germline CDR1 and CDR2: SGHTS and YDEGEE. On this clone: Its target is not known.

Since all of the isolated RNA was reverse transcribed, expressed TCRB transcripts were what got sequenced. The protocol was immunoSEQ multiplex PCR, while the TCRdb copy is restricted to in-frame clones and leaves out a portion. The table has some 350,000 clones, around a tenth seen once. The source of this sequence is a man aged 30 to 39 with type 1 diabetes. Sequencing was performed on central memory CD4+ T cells from blood. V is TRBV5-8 and J is TRBJ1-1; D gene unclear. The CDR3 reads CASSPEAALAAFF. The DNA of the CDR3 is TGTGCCAGCAGCCCCGAGGCCGCCCTTGCAGCTTTCTTT.